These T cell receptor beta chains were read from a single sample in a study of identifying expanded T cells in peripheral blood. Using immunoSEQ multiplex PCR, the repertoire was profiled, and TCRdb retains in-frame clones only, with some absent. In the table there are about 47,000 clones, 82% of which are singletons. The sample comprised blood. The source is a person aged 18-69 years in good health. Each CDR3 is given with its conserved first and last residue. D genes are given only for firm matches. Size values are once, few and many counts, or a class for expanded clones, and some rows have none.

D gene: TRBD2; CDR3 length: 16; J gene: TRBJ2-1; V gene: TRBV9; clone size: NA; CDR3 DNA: TGTGCCAGCAGCCCAATGACAGCGGGGGCATACAATGAGCAGTTCTTC; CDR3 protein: CASSPMTAGAYNEQFF
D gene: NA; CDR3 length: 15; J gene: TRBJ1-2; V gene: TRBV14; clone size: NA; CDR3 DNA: TGTGCCAGCAGCCCCCCCGGAACTTTTAACTATGGCTACACCTTC; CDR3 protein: CASSPPGTFNYGYTF
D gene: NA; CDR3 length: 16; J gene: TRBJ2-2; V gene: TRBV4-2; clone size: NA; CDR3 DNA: TGTGCCAGCAGCCAAGAGTCCCGGACGAACACCGGGGAGCTGTTTTTT; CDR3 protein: CASSQESRTNTGELFF
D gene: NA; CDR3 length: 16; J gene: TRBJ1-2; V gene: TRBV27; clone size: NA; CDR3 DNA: TGTGCCAGCAGTTTATCGGGTCGGGGGGGTTACTATGGCTACACCTTC; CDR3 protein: CASSLSGRGGYYGYTF
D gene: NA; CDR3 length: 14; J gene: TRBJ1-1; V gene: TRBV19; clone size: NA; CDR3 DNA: TGTGCCAGTAGTATTCCGGGGACCCTAAGTGAAGCTTTCTTT; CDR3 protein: CASSIPGTLSEAFF
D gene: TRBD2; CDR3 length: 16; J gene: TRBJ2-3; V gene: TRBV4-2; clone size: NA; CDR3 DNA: TGTGCCAGCAGCCAAGTTTCTGGCGGGGGGACCGATACGCAGTATTTT; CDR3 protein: CASSQVSGGGTDTQYF
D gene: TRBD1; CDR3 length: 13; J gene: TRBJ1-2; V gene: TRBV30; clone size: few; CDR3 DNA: TGTGCCTGGAGGGCCACAGGGGTGGATGGCTACACCTTC; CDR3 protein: CAWRATGVDGYTF
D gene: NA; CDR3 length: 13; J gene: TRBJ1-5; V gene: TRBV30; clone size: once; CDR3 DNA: TGTGCCTGGAGCCTGGTATCCTCCCAAGCCCAGCATTTT; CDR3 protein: CAWSLVSSQAQHF
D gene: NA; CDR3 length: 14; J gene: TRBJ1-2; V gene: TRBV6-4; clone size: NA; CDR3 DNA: TGTGCCAGCAGTGACTCGTGGACCGAGGGCGGCTACACCTTC; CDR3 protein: CASSDSWTEGGYTF
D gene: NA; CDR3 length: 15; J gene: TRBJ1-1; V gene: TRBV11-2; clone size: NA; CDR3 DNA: TGTGCCAGCAGCTTAGATGGGAGGGGAGGCACTGAAGCTTTCTTT; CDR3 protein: CASSLDGRGGTEAFF
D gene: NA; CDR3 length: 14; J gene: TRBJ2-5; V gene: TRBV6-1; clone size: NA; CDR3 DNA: TGTGCCAGCAGTGAGGCGGACAACCAAGAGACCCAGTACTTC; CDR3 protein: CASSEADNQETQYF
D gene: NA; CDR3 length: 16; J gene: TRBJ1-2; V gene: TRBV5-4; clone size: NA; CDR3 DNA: TGTGCCAGCAGCTTGGAAGGCGGATGGAGTACCTATGGCTACACCTTC; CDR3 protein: CASSLEGGWSTYGYTF
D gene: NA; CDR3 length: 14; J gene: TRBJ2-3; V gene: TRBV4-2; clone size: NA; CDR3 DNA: TGTGCCAGCAGCCTCGCAGGGCCCACAGATACGCAGTATTTT; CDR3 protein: CASSLAGPTDTQYF
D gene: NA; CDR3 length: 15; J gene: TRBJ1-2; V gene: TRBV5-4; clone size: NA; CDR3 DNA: TGTGCCAGCAGCTTGGTGTCGGGCACGGACTATGGCTACACCTTC; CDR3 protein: CASSLVSGTDYGYTF
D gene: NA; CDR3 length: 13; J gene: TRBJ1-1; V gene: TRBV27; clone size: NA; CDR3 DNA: TGTGCCAGCAGTTTGGCGCGATACACTGAAGCTTTCTTT; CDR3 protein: CASSLARYTEAFF
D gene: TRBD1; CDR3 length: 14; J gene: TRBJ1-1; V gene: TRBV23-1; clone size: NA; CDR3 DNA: TGCGCCAGCAGTCTGGGGACAGGGGAAACTGAAGCTTTCTTT; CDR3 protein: CASSLGTGETEAFF
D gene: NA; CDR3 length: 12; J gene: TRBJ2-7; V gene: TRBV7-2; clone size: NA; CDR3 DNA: TGTGCCAGCAGCTTAGATTTGGGCAAGCAGTACTTC; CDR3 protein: CASSLDLGKQYF
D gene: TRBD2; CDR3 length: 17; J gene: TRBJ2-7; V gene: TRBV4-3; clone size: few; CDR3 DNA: TGCGCCAGCAGCCAAGATTACAGCGGGAGGGCCGGGTACGAGCAGTACTTC; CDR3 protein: CASSQDYSGRAGYEQYF
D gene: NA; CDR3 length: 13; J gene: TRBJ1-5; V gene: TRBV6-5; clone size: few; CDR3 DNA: TGTGCCAGCAGTTGGACAGAGAATCAGCCCCAGCATTTT; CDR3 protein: CASSWTENQPQHF
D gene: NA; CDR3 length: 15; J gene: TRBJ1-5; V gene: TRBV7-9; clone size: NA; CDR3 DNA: TGTGCCAGCAGCTTAGGGGATACAAGCAATCAGCCCCAGCATTTT; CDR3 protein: CASSLGDTSNQPQHF
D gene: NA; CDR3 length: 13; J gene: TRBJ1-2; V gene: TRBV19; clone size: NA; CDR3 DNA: TGTGCCACCTCCGGATTTCGGGGAGGTGGCTACACCTTT; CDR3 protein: CATSGFRGGGYTF
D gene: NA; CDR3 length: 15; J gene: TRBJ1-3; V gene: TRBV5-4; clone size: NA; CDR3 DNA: TGTGCCAGCAGCTCACGACTTAACTCTGGAAACACCATATATTTT; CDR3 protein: CASSSRLNSGNTIYF
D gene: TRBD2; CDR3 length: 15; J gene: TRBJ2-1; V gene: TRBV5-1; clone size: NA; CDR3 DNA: TGCGCCAGCAGCTCGGGGGGCGGGAGGGACAATGAGCAGTTCTTC; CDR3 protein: CASSSGGGRDNEQFF
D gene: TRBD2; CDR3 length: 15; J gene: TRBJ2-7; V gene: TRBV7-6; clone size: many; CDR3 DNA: TGTGCCAGCAGCTTAGGTAGCGGGATAATTAACGAGCAGTACTTC; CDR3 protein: CASSLGSGIINEQYF
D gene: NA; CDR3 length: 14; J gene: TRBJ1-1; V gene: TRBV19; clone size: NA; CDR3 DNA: TGTGCCAGTAGTGAGGAAGCGGTGAACACTGAAGCTTTCTTT; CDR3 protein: CASSEEAVNTEAFF
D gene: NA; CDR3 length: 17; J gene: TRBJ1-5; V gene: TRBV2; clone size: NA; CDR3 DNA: TGTGCCAGCAGTGAAGCGCTTCAGGGGCATAGCAATCAGCCCCAGCATTTT; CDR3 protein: CASSEALQGHSNQPQHF
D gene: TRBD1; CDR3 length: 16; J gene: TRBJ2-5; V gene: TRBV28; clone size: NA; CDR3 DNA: TGTGCCAGCAGTTTATCGACAGGGGCCGGACTAAAGACCCAGTACTTC; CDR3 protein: CASSLSTGAGLKTQYF
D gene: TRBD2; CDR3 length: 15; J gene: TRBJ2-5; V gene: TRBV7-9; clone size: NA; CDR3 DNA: TGTGCCAGCAGCTTGCTAGCGGGGGGTCTAGAGACCCAGTACTTC; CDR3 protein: CASSLLAGGLETQYF
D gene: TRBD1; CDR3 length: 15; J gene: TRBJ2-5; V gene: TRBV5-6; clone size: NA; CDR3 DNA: TGTGCCAGCAGCTTGGCTGGGGGACAGGGGGAGACCCAGTACTTC; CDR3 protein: CASSLAGGQGETQYF
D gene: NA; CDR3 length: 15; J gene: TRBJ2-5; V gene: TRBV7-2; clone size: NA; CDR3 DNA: TGTGCCAGCAGCCCCCCAGGTTTGGGGGACAAGACCCAGTACTTC; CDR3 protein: CASSPPGLGDKTQYF
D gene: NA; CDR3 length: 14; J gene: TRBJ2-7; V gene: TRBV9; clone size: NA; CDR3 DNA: TGTGCCAGCAGCACAGGGTGGCCCCCATACGAGCAGTACTTC; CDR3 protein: CASSTGWPPYEQYF
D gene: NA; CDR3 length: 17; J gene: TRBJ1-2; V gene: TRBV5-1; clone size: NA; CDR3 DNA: TGCGCCAGCAGCTTGGCTTGGGGACTTGGAACTAACTATGGCTACACCTTC; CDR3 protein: CASSLAWGLGTNYGYTF
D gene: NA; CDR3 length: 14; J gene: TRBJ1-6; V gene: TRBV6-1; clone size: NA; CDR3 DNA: TGTGCCAGCAGGGCCAGCTCCTATAATTCACCCCTCCACTTT; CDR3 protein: CASRASSYNSPLHF
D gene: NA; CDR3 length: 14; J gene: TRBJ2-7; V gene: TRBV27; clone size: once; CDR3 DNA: TGTGCCAGGAGAAACAGGGTTACGGCCTACGAGCAGTACTTC; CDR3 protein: CARRNRVTAYEQYF
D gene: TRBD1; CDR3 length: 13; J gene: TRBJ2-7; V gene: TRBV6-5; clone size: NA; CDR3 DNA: TGTGCCTCCGCCAGGGGGATTTCGGGCGAGCAGTACTTC; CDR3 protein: CASARGISGEQYF
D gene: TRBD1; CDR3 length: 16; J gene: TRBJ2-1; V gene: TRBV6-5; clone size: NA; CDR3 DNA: TGTGCCAGCAGTTACGTCCGGACAGGGATCTACAATGAGCAGTTCTTC; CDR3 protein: CASSYVRTGIYNEQFF